The rows below give T cell receptor beta chains drawn from one sample of a study of T-cell reconstitution after alpha-beta-depleted transplantation in children. TCRdb recomputed calls from the PCR reads with MiXCR, one row per CDR3 protein. The sample consists of 95,000 to 150,000 distinct CDR3 sequences, roughly 23% of them appearing once. Sequenced material: PBMCs, mostly from graft donor cells, taken 180 days after TCRalphabeta/CD19-depleted stem cell transplant. Every receptor here comes from a male patient between 2 and 9 years old who had a stem cell transplant for chronic granulomatous disease, so the T cells may come from the graft donor. The CDR3 runs from the conserved cysteine through the conserved F or W. The order of the fields is V gene, J gene, CDR3 protein.

TRBV29-1,TRBJ2-7,CSVRTGFYEQYF
TRBV20-1,TRBJ1-1,CSARAGTGNTEAFF
TRBV5-1,TRBJ2-7,CASSLYSHREQYF
TRBV20-1,TRBJ2-5,CSARGDWGGETQYF
TRBV6-5,TRBJ1-5,CASSYSIVQILSNQPQHF
TRBV6-1,TRBJ2-1,CASSPAGGTKTYNEQFF
TRBV12-3/TRBV12-4,TRBJ2-3,CASSLTGSSDTQYF
TRBV6-2/TRBV6-3,TRBJ2-5,CASDLAGGPRTQYF
TRBV11-1,TRBJ1-4,CASSFIGGEKLFF
TRBV24-1,TRBJ2-5,CATSDFTGSFKETQYF
TRBV20-1,TRBJ2-7,CSAKGTSTYEQYF
TRBV12-3/TRBV12-4,TRBJ2-1,CASSYRDEQFF
TRBV3-1,TRBJ2-1,CASSQSSDMNEQFF
TRBV20-1,TRBJ2-7,CSARDRDYTNYEQYF
TRBV20-1,TRBJ2-3,CSARDPGGSTDTQYF
TRBV5-6,TRBJ2-3,CASYQIQGAADTQYF
TRBV7-6,TRBJ2-1,CASSLAGGKDEQFF
TRBV7-2,TRBJ2-7,CASSLVVAGGYEQYF
TRBV29-1,TRBJ2-7,CSVDLTSGSEQYF
TRBV5-1,TRBJ2-5,CASSLSGGSSETQYF
TRBV20-1,TRBJ2-3,CSGGEHADTQYF
TRBV20-1,TRBJ2-1,CSSLTPPGLIYNEQFF
TRBV12-3/TRBV12-4,TRBJ2-2,CASTVAGGMGTGELFF
TRBV5-1,TRBJ1-5,CASSLGVLGGPQHF
TRBV13,TRBJ2-7,CASSFPSGSSYEQYF
TRBV29-1,TRBJ2-2,CSVCTGGLPNTGELFF
TRBV20-1,TRBJ1-1,CSASPWGNTEAFF
TRBV20-1,TRBJ2-7,CSARGGTYEQYF
TRBV3-1,TRBJ2-1,CASSQISGSYDEQFF
TRBV30,TRBJ2-3,CAWMREFASDTQYF
TRBV20-1,TRBJ2-1,CSASLLAGVGQFF
TRBV12-3/TRBV12-4,TRBJ2-7,CASSLSIGDRVYEQYF
TRBV24-1,TRBJ2-5,CATDRTSGILGETQYF
TRBV7-2,TRBJ1-1,CASSPGTPNTEAFF
TRBV6-5,TRBJ2-5,CASSWLGMETQYF
TRBV12-3/TRBV12-4,TRBJ2-1,CASSLGGQGFF
TRBV5-1,TRBJ2-1,CASSLGSDYNEQFF
TRBV12-3/TRBV12-4,TRBJ2-1,CASSPAGEQFF
TRBV5-1,TRBJ2-1,CASSYTSYNEQFF
TRBV29-1,TRBJ2-1,CSVDSPLASEQFF
TRBV12-3/TRBV12-4,TRBJ2-1,CASSPRSGGPYNEQFF
TRBV11-2,TRBJ2-1,CASSLDRVGRGRDYNEQFF
TRBV20-1,TRBJ2-4,CSARDPGLAGGLVIQYF
TRBV28,TRBJ1-2,CASSTPTLGYGYTF